The 23 T cell receptor beta chains reported below all come from one sample, sequenced in a study of cytomegalovirus exposure and HLA in healthy donors. PCR primers comprised 60 Vbeta and 13 Jbeta primers. Some clones are missing from TCRdb's copy, which holds only in-frame ones; the method was immunoSEQ multiplex PCR. The data hold about 200,000 clones, with around 70% observed a single time. What was sequenced was PBMCs. The receptors derive from a man between 35 and 55 years old in good health and CMV-seropositive.

This chain links TRBV5-1 with TRBJ2-2; D call uncertain. CDR1 is SGHRS, CDR2 YFSETQ, per germline. With 0 bases removed from V and 3 bases from J, the gap between germline ends came to 9 bases. The CDR3 sequence is 15 residues long. The CDR3 region is CASSLAPTYTGELFF. For the CDR3, the DNA is TGCGCCAGCAGCTTGGCCCCCACATACACCGGGGAGCTGTTTTTT.

The rearrangement joins TRBV6-5 to TRBJ2-5; TRBD1 matches at 9 bases. The closer fit of TRBJ2-7 to the DNA end suggests the J call may be wrong. The CDR3 extends over 15 amino acids. Per germline, CDR1 MNHEY and CDR2 SVGAGI. In nucleotides, the CDR3 is TGTGCCAGCACCCGCGGACAGGGGAGCTCCTACGAGCAGTACTTC. It specifies CASTRGQGSSYEQYF.

J is TRBJ2-2 and V is TRBV11-3; perhaps TRBD1 as D (6 bases). V shed 5 bases and J shed 3 bases, with 16 bases lying between them. Germline V gene lookup returns CDR1 SGHNT and CDR2 YENEEA. The CDR3 extends over 16 amino acids. CDR3 residues: CASSDRWDTYTGELFF. CDR3 DNA sequence: TGTGCCAGCAGCGACCGGTGGGACACCTACACCGGGGAGCTGTTTTTT.

This chain connects TRBV7-2 to TRBJ1-2, with a tentative D call TRBD1 (5 bases). V was shortened by 1 base and J by 2 bases, with 8 bases between the two germline ends. The CDR3 sequence is 14 residues long. The germline CDR1 and CDR2 sequences are SGHTA and FQGNSA. The CDR3 region has the DNA TGTGCCAGCAGCTTAGACCGGGGGAACTATGGCTACACCTTC. This codes for CASSLDRGNYGYTF.

The chain has TRBV5-4 and TRBJ2-2; TRBD2 is a possible D gene (5 bases). V lost 4 bases to trimming and J lost 4 bases, with 14 bases between them. The CDR3 consists of 15 residues. CDR1 and CDR2 (germline): SGHNT, YYREEE (reference sequence). CDR3 sequence reads: CASSPTKSTTGELFF. In DNA form, the CDR3 reads TGTGCCAGCAGCCCGACTAAGAGTACCACCGGGGAGCTGTTTTTT. Full variable domain (rest looked up from reference TRBV5-4 and TRBJ2-2): ETGVTQSPTHLIKTRGQQVTLRCSSQSGHNTVSWYQQALGQGPQFIFQYYREEENGRGNFPPRFSGLQFPNYSSELNVNALELDDSALYLCASSPTKSTTGELFFGEGSRLTVL.

This chain joins TRBV2 and TRBJ2-2, with 11 nucleotides matching TRBD2. The CDR3 loop spans 15 amino acids. V shed 7 bases, J shed 1 base, and the junction held 2 bases outside the gene matches. The V gene's germline CDR1 is SNHLY and CDR2 FYNNEI. The CDR3 loop reads CASKGLAGNTGELFF. CDR3 DNA: TGTGCCAGCAAAGGACTAGCGGGGAACACCGGGGAGCTGTTTTTT.

This chain connects TRBV29-1 to TRBJ2-3; 15 bases agree with TRBD2. The CDR3 spans 18 residues. Looked up from germline, CDR1 is SQVTM and CDR2 is ANQGSEA. The V gene end was trimmed by 3 bases and the J gene end by 6 bases; junction bases not matched to a gene: 13. The CDR3 is CSVDRTSGGAGLRDTQYF. In nucleotides, the CDR3 is TGCAGCGTTGACCGGACTAGCGGGGGGGCAGGTCTTAGGGATACGCAGTATTTT.

Points on this clone: One junction end disagrees with the germline gene, perhaps due to a read error. Written as DNA, the CDR3 is TGCGCCAGCAGCCAAATAGGGGGACATGAGAAGTTCTTC. Amino acids: CASSQIGGHEKFF. This chain links TRBV4-1 with TRBJ2-1, with a tentative D call TRBD1 (6 bases). The CDR3 sequence is 13 residues long. The V gene's germline CDR1 is MGHRA and CDR2 YSYEKL.

The chain is built from TRBV6-1 and TRBJ2-5; 9 bases match TRBD2. This CDR3 is built from 16 residues. Trimming cost V 3 bases and J 0 bases; bases outside gene matches: 5. The germline gives CDR1 MNHNS, CDR2 SASEGT. CDR3 protein: CASSEFSGGYQETQYF. In nucleotides, the CDR3 is TGTGCCAGCAGTGAGTTCAGCGGGGGGTACCAAGAGACCCAGTACTTC.

The chain combines TRBV7-2 with TRBJ1-1; D call uncertain. CDR1 and CDR2 from the germline V gene are SGHTA and FQGNSA. CDR3 length: 13 residues. Trimming removed 5 bases from V and 1 base from J, with 8 bases in between. This CDR3 reads CASSLSWNTEAFF. CDR3 nucleotides: TGTGCCAGCAGCCTGTCTTGGAACACTGAAGCTTTCTTT.

V usage is TRBV27 and J usage is TRBJ2-2; TRBD2 aligns across 14 bases. V shed 10 bases, J shed 6 bases, and the junction held 7 bases outside the gene matches. The germline gives CDR1 MNHEY, CDR2 SMNVEV (reference sequence). The CDR3 has 15 amino acids. The CDR3 coding sequence is TGTGCCACCTCCAAGGGACTAGCGGGGGCCGGGGAGCTGTTTTTT. It encodes CATSKGLAGAGELFF.

The genes are TRBV29-1 and TRBJ2-1; 10 bases fit TRBD2. The germline CDR1 and CDR2 sequences are SQVTM and ANQGSEA. Trimming removed 6 bases from V and 0 bases from J; junction bases left unmatched: 8. The CDR3 length is 16 residues. The CDR3, as DNA: TGCAGCGTCACGGGACTAGCGAGCTCCTCCTACAATGAGCAGTTCTTC. Its translation: CSVTGLASSSYNEQFF.

This sequence joins TRBV28 and TRBJ2-7, with 11 bases identical to TRBD1. The length of the CDR3 is 16 residues. The J segment lost 4 bases and the V segment lost 0 bases, leaving 5 bases of the junction unmatched. The germline gives CDR1 MDHEN, CDR2 SYDVKM. The CDR3 DNA reads TGTGCCAGCAGTTTATGGGGGGACAGGGGGAATTACGAGCAGTACTTC. This gives the protein CASSLWGDRGNYEQYF.

This clone has only a few counts. This chain uses TRBV19 with TRBJ1-2; a possible D gene is TRBD1 (6 bases). CDR3 length: 13 residues. Germline V gene sequence: CDR1 LNHDA, CDR2 SQIVND (reference sequence). Trimming took 3 bases from V and 8 from J, leaving 13 bases between them. The CDR3 is CASSMAGDGGYTF. The CDR3 DNA reads as TGTGCCAGTAGTATGGCAGGGGACGGAGGCTACACCTTC.

The chain carries TRBV4-1 and TRBJ2-1; no clear D gene. CDR3 length: 14 residues. Trimming shortened V by 1 base and J by 7 bases, and 11 bases separated the two germline ends. Germline lookup yields CDR1 MGHRA and CDR2 YSYEKL. The CDR3 loop reads CASSQVGVINEQFF. CDR3 coding DNA: TGCGCCAGCAGCCAAGTTGGAGTGATTAATGAGCAGTTCTTC.

The rearrangement links TRBV5-1 to TRBJ1-2; D is possibly TRBD1 (5 bases). CDR3 length: 14 amino acids. Germline loops: CDR1 SGHRS, CDR2 YFSETQ. V shed 4 bases and J shed 3 bases, with 13 bases lying between them. CDR3 loop: CASSSSGLDYGYTF. The CDR3 bases are TGCGCCAGCAGCAGCTCAGGGTTGGACTATGGCTACACCTTC.

This sequence joins TRBV4-3 and TRBJ2-5; 9 positions match TRBD2. The last part of the DNA fits TRBJ2-7 better; the J call may be wrong. CDR3 length equals 18 residues. CDR1 LGHNA and CDR2 YSLEER come from the germline V gene. The CDR3 spells CASSQDMSLAGLSYEQYF. The CDR3 DNA reads as TGCGCCAGCAGCCAAGATATGAGCCTAGCGGGGCTCTCCTACGAGCAGTACTTC.

The chain joins TRBV6-5 to TRBJ1-1; D gene uncertain. The CDR3 spans 16 residues. V was clipped by 2 bases and J by 1 base, with 14 bases between them. CDR1 MNHEY and CDR2 SVGAGI come from the germline V gene. The CDR3 loop is CASSYPTPRGNTEAFF. The CDR3 DNA reads TGTGCCAGCAGTTACCCCACTCCCCGGGGGAACACTGAAGCTTTCTTT.

On this clone: In the same sample, other DNA sequences code for this CDR3. The chain couples TRBV5-1 to TRBJ1-1, with 8 positions matching TRBD1. Germline values: CDR1 SGHRS, CDR2 YFSETQ. The V and J ends lost 1 base and 3 bases, in that order; junction bases with no gene match: 2. The CDR3 loop spans 14 amino acids. The CDR3 DNA follows: TGCGCCAGCAGCTTGACAGGGGGAGACACTGAAGCTTTCTTT. Its protein product is CASSLTGGDTEAFF.

This chain joins TRBV29-1 and TRBJ2-7, with D perhaps TRBD1 (5 bases). The CDR3 is 13 amino acids. V lost 6 bases to trimming and J lost 6 bases, with 18 bases between them. Germline CDR1 reads SQVTM; CDR2 reads ANQGSEA. This CDR3 is CSVTQGIGAEQYF. DNA for the CDR3: TGCAGCGTCACCCAGGGCATTGGGGCCGAGCAGTACTTC.

Only a few counts were recorded for this clone. The V call is TRBV5-1, the J call TRBJ1-4, with 8 bases aligning to TRBD1. Trimming removed 2 bases from V and 1 base from J; junction bases left unmatched: 1. The CDR3 is 15 residues long. The germline gives CDR1 SGHRS, CDR2 YFSETQ. The CDR3 DNA is TGCGCCAGCAGCTTAACAGGGGGAACTAATGAAAAACTGTTTTTT. Amino acids: CASSLTGGTNEKLFF. The full variable domain, completed using reference TRBV5-1 and TRBJ1-4, is KAGVTQTPRYLIKTRGQQVTLSCSPISGHRSVSWYQQTPGQGLQFLFEYFSETQRNKGNFPGRFSGRQFSNSRSEMNVSTLELGDSALYLCASSLTGGTNEKLFFGSGTQLSVL.

This chain links TRBV7-2 with TRBJ2-5; the match to TRBD2 covers 13 bases. The V and J ends lost 8 bases and 5 bases, in that order; junction bases with no gene match: 5. The CDR3 runs 14 residues. The germline CDR1 and CDR2 sequences are SGHTA and FQGNSA. The DNA for the CDR3 is TGTGCCAGCTCCGGGACTAGCGGGGCCGAGACCCAGTACTTC. It specifies CASSGTSGAETQYF.

The chain employs TRBV9 and TRBJ2-1, with D maybe TRBD1 (5 bases). Germline values: CDR1 SGDLS, CDR2 YYNGEE. The CDR3 is made up of 15 amino acids. V shed 0 bases and J shed 7 bases, with 14 bases lying between them. CDR3 residues: CASSVVKGLENEQFF. The CDR3 bases are TGTGCCAGCAGCGTAGTGAAGGGGCTGGAGAATGAGCAGTTCTTC. The entire variable domain, with the rest obtained from reference TRBV9 and TRBJ2-1, is as follows: DSGVTQTPKHLITATGQRVTLRCSPRSGDLSVYWYQQSLDQGLQFLIQYYNGEERAKGNILERFSAQQFPDLHSELNLSSLELGDSALYFCASSVVKGLENEQFFGPGTRLTVL.